This T cell receptor beta chain came from a study of T-cell memory formation after mild COVID-19. TCRdb re-called the 5' RACE reads through MiXCR, storing one row per CDR3 protein. The sample contains around 370,000 distinct CDR3 sequences, around a fifth of which appear only once. This CDR3 is 13 amino acids long. V shed 5 bases and J shed 8 bases, with 13 bases lying between them. Per germline, CDR1 SGHTA and CDR2 FQGNSA. The sample taken for sequencing was PBMCs or a T cell subset sorted from them (not recorded which). The chain is built from TRBV7-2 and TRBJ2-1; D not resolved. The receptor was isolated from an adult woman who had mild COVID-19 (a few samples of this study predate the infection). Cell type and time point are not known. The DNA for the CDR3 is TGTGCCAGCAGCCCCGGCAGCATAGATGAGCAGTTCTTC. Its translation is CASSPGSIDEQFF.